Shown below are 17 T cell receptor beta chains from a single sample sequenced in a study of blood T cell repertoires in COVID-19. Only in-frame clones appear in the TCRdb table, and some are missing; sequencing was by immunoSEQ multiplex PCR. The sample shows about 94,000 clones, about 87% of them seen only once. Sequencing was performed on peripheral blood. All receptors come from a human donor with acute or convalescent COVID-19. The donor label of this sample is uncertain.

The rearrangement uses TRBV29-1 and TRBJ2-5; D is undetermined. Trimming took 6 bases from V and 5 from J, leaving 10 bases between them. The CDR3 runs to 11 residues. CDR1 and CDR2 (germline): SQVTM, ANQGSEA. The CDR3 sequence is CSVASRETQYF. The CDR3 DNA sequence: TGCAGCGTGGCTAGTAGGGAGACCCAGTACTTC.

The V call is TRBV6-1, the J call TRBJ1-5; unclear D gene. Germline assignment: CDR1 MNHNS and CDR2 SASEGT. V lost 2 bases, J lost 5 bases, and 10 bases lay in between. The length of the CDR3 is 14 residues. CDR3 in amino acids: CASSEYPPDQPQHF. CDR3 nucleotides: TGTGCCAGCAGTGAATATCCCCCCGATCAGCCCCAGCATTTT.

The chain links TRBV27 to TRBJ1-1, with 10 bases identical to TRBD1. The CDR3 covers 15 residues. V gave up 2 bases and J gave up 5 bases; unmatched junction bases: 5. In germline, CDR1 is MNHEY, CDR2 SMNVEV (reference sequence). CDR3 loop: CASSLQGQGNTEAFF. As DNA, the CDR3 is TGTGCCAGCAGTTTACAGGGACAGGGGAATACTGAAGCTTTCTTT.

The sample holds one count of this clone. This rearrangement joins TRBV30 to TRBJ1-6; 7 positions agree with TRBD1. The CDR3 runs to 13 residues. Trimming took 3 bases from V and 9 from J; bases not matched to a gene: 5. Germline V gives CDR1 GTSNPN, CDR2 SVGIG (reference sequence). The CDR3 DNA follows: TGTGCCTGGAGAGAGACAGGGAGTTCACCCCTCCACTTT. The encoded protein is CAWRETGSSPLHF.

The chain combines TRBV9 with TRBJ1-5; no reliable D call. With 3 bases removed from V and 0 bases from J, the gap between germline ends came to 7 bases. The CDR3 spans 14 residues. The germline CDR1 and CDR2 sequences are SGDLS and YYNGEE. CDR3 amino acids: CASSGGGSNQPQHF. As DNA, the CDR3 is TGTGCCAGCAGCGGGGGAGGTAGCAATCAGCCCCAGCATTTT.

The V gene is TRBV5-1, the J gene TRBJ1-6; TRBD1 might be the D (6 bases). Trimming left V 0 bases short and J 7 bases short, with 11 bases between. This CDR3 has 15 amino acids. Germline loops: CDR1 SGHRS, CDR2 YFSETQ. CDR3 in amino acids: CASSLADSQNSPLHF. As DNA, the CDR3 is TGCGCCAGCAGCTTGGCGGACAGTCAAAATTCACCCCTCCACTTT.

The CDR3 protein is CASSFSGLYNEQFF. The CDR3 DNA follows: TGTGCCAGCAGTTTTAGCGGGTTGTACAATGAGCAGTTCTTC. The chain is built from TRBV2 and TRBJ2-1; 7 bases match TRBD2. The CDR3 loop spans 14 amino acids. Looked up from germline, CDR1 is SNHLY and CDR2 is FYNNEI. Unmatched junction bases numbered 5, after V lost 5 bases and J lost 4 bases.

This sequence joins TRBV6-5 and TRBJ1-2; 9 positions agree with TRBD1. The trim removed 7 bases at V and 3 bases at J, leaving 3 bases unmatched. This CDR3 comprises 13 residues. Germline assignment: CDR1 MNHEY and CDR2 SVGAGI. CDR3 sequence: CASMTGGDYGYTF. The CDR3 DNA follows: TGTGCCAGCATGACAGGGGGGGACTATGGCTACACCTTC.

V and J are TRBV10-3 and TRBJ1-3, with 7 bases fitting TRBD1. Losses at the gene ends were 4 bases for V and 5 bases for J; bases not matched to a gene: 11. Germline assignment: CDR1 ENHRY and CDR2 SYGVKD. This CDR3 spans 16 amino acids. CDR3 protein: CAISGRQGEVRNTIYF. Here the CDR3 DNA reads TGTGCCATCAGTGGGCGACAGGGAGAAGTTAGAAACACCATATATTTT.

The chain carries TRBV6-1 and TRBJ1-2, with D perhaps matching TRBD1 (6 bases). V was trimmed by 2 bases and J by 6 bases, leaving 13 bases between them. Germline values: CDR1 MNHNS, CDR2 SASEGT. CDR3 length: 14 residues. The CDR3: CASSEPTGRDGYTF. The CDR3 bases are TGTGCCAGCAGTGAACCAACAGGGAGGGATGGCTACACCTTC.

The chain combines TRBV6-5 with TRBJ2-3; TRBD1 aligns across 7 bases. V shed 5 bases, J shed 0 bases, and the junction held 5 bases outside the gene matches. The CDR3 is 15 amino acids. Per the germline V gene, CDR1 is MNHEY and CDR2 is SVGAGI. CDR3 in DNA: TGTGCCAGCAGTCGGGACAGAACTAGCACAGATACGCAGTATTTT. Amino acid sequence: CASSRDRTSTDTQYF.

The chain is built from TRBV19 and TRBJ1-4; maybe TRBD1 (6 bases). Germline V gives CDR1 LNHDA, CDR2 SQIVND (reference sequence). CDR3 length equals 14 residues. V was trimmed by 4 bases and J by 2 bases, leaving 8 bases between them. The CDR3 sequence: CASSNTGTNEKLFF. The CDR3 region has the DNA TGTGCCAGTAGTAATACAGGGACTAATGAAAAACTGTTTTTT. Full variable domain (missing parts from reference TRBV19 and TRBJ1-4): DGGITQSPKYLFRKEGQNVTLSCEQNLNHDAMYWYRQDPGQGLRLIYYSQIVNDFQKGDIAEGYSVSREKKESFPLTVTSAQKNPTAFYLCASSNTGTNEKLFFGSGTQLSVL.

The rearrangement uses TRBV28 and TRBJ2-5; D is perhaps TRBD2 (5 bases). This CDR3 comprises 13 residues. V lost 3 bases, J lost 5 bases, and 10 bases lay in between. Germline loops: CDR1 MDHEN, CDR2 SYDVKM. DNA of the CDR3: TGTGCCAGCAGTTTCGGCGGGCGCGAGACCCAGTACTTC. As protein: CASSFGGRETQYF.

This clone has just a few counts. The gene calls are TRBV14 and TRBJ1-4, with 8 bases fitting TRBD1. The CDR3 contains 16 residues. Germline CDR1 and CDR2: SGHDN and FVKESK. The J segment lost 4 bases and the V segment lost 2 bases, leaving 6 bases of the junction unmatched. The CDR3: CASSQKSTGVNEKLFF. For the CDR3, the DNA is TGTGCCAGCAGCCAAAAGTCGACAGGGGTTAATGAAAAACTGTTTTTT.

J is TRBJ1-5 and V is TRBV15; no firm D call. Germline CDR1 and CDR2: LNHNV and YYDKDF (reference sequence). The CDR3 has 16 residues. Trimming shortened V by 1 base and J by 7 bases, and 17 bases separated the two germline ends. The CDR3 sequence is CATSRGSGVWLQPQHF. CDR3 sequence (DNA): TGTGCCACCAGCAGAGGAAGCGGGGTTTGGCTGCAGCCCCAGCATTTT.

This chain uses TRBV10-2 with TRBJ2-5; D is uncertain. The CDR3 totals 13 residues. The V end lost 2 bases, the J end lost 2 bases, and 6 bases lay between the germline ends. The germline CDR1 and CDR2 sequences are WSHSY and SAAADI. CDR3 residues: CASSEQDQETQYF. The CDR3 coding sequence is TGCGCCAGCAGTGAGCAGGATCAAGAGACCCAGTACTTC.

V and J are TRBV11-2 and TRBJ1-1; 8 bases line up with TRBD1. V shed 5 bases and J 5 bases; nucleotides not matched to a gene: 4. Germline loops: CDR1 SGHAT, CDR2 FQNNGV. The CDR3 is made up of 13 amino acids. CDR3 sequence (DNA): TGTGCCAGCAGCGGACAGGGATGGACTGAAGCTTTCTTT. This codes for CASSGQGWTEAFF.